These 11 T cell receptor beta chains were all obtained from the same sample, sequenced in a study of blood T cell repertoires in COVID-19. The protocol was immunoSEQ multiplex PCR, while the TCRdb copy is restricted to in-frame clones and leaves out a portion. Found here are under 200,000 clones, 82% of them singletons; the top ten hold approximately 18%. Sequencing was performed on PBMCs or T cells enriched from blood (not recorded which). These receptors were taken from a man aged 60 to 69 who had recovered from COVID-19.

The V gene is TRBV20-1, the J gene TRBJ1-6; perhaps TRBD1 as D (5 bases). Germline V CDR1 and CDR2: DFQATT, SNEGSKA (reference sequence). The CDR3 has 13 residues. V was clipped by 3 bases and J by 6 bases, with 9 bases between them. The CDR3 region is CSASSQGNSPLHF. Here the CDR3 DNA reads TGCAGTGCTAGTAGCCAGGGTAATTCACCCCTCCACTTT.

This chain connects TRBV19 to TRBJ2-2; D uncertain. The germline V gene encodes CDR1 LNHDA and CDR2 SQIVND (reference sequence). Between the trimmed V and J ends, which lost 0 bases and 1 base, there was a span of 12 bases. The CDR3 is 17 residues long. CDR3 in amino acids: CASSIDRQFLNTGELFF. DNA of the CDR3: TGTGCCAGTAGTATAGATCGTCAGTTTTTGAACACCGGGGAGCTGTTTTTT.

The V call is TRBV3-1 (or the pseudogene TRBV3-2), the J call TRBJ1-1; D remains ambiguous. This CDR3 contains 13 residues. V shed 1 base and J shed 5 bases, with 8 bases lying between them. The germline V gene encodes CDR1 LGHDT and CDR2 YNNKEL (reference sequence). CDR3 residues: CASSQGFNTEAFF. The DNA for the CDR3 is TGTGCCAGCAGCCAAGGTTTTAATACTGAAGCTTTCTTT.

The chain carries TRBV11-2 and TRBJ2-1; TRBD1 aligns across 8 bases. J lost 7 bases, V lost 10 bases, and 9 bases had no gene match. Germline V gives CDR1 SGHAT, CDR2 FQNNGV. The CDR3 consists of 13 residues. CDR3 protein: CATDSRTGNEQFF. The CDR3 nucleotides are TGTGCCACCGATTCACGGACAGGGAATGAGCAGTTCTTC.

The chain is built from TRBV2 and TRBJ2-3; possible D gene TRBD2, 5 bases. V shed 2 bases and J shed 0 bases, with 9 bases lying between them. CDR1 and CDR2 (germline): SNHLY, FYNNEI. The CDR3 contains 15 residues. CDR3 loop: CASSESGESTDTQYF. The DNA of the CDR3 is TGTGCCAGCAGTGAATCCGGGGAAAGCACAGATACGCAGTATTTT.

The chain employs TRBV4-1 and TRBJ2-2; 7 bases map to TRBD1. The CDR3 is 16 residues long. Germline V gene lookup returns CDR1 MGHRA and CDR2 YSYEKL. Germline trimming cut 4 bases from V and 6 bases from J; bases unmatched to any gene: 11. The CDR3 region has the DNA TGCGCCAGCAGCCGCCGACAGGGCGTAGAATCCGGGGAGCTGTTTTTT. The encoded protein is CASSRRQGVESGELFF.

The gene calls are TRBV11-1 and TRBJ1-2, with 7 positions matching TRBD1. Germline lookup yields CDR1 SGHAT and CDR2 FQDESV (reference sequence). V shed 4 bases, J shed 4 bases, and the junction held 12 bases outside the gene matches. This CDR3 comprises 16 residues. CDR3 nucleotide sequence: TGTGCCAGCAGCTCAGGGGGGCCGGGGACGGTCTATGGCTACACCTTC. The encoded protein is CASSSGGPGTVYGYTF.

The CDR3 nucleotides are TGTGCCAGCAGCCCGACGGGACAGGGGCATTCACCCCTCCACTTT. It translates to CASSPTGQGHSPLHF. The gene calls are TRBV11-2 and TRBJ1-6; 10 bases fit TRBD1. Germline loops: CDR1 SGHAT, CDR2 FQNNGV. The CDR3 has 15 amino acids. Trimming at V came to 5 bases and at J to 8 bases, leaving 6 bases not matched to a gene.

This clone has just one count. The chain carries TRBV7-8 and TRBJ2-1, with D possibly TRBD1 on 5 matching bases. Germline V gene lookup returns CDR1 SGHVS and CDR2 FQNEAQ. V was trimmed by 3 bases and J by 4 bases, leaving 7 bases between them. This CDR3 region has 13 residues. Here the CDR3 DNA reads TGTGCCAGCAGCTTCGACAGTTACAATGAGCAGTTCTTC. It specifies CASSFDSYNEQFF.

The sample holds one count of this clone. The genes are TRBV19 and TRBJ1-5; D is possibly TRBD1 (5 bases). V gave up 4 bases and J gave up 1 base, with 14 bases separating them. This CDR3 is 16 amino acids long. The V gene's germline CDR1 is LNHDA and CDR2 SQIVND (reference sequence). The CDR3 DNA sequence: TGTGCCAGTAGTAACTCTCAGGGTGTGAGCAATCAGCCCCAGCATTTT. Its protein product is CASSNSQGVSNQPQHF.

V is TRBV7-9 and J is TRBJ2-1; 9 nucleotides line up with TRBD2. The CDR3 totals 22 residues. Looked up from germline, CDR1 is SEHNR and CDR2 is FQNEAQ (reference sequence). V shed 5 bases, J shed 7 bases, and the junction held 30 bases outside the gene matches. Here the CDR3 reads CASSIGLVREGRGYGPQNEQFF. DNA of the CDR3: TGTGCCAGCAGCATCGGGTTAGTGCGGGAGGGCCGTGGATACGGGCCCCAAAATGAGCAGTTCTTC. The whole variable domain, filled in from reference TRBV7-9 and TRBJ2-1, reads DTGVSQNPRHKITKRGQNVTFRCDPISEHNRLYWYRQTLGQGPEFLTYFQNEAQLEKSRLLSDRFSAERPKGSFSTLEIQRTEQGDSAMYLCASSIGLVREGRGYGPQNEQFFGPGTRLTVL.